Sequencing of this T cell receptor (beta chain) was carried out in a study of cytomegalovirus exposure and HLA in healthy donors. Measured with immunoSEQ multiplex PCR; TCRdb has only the in-frame clones, and not every one. This sample yields about 220,000 clones, of which just over 90% are seen a single time; approximately 0.99% belongs to the top ten. Germline loops: CDR1 MNHNY, CDR2 SVGAGI (reference sequence). This CDR3 spans 13 amino acids. The germline V and J ends were trimmed by 11 bases and 8 bases, with 19 bases remaining between them. V is TRBV6-6 and J is TRBJ2-1; the D gene is possibly TRBD1 (6 bases). This TCR was sampled from a woman aged 18 to 35 in good health and CMV-seronegative. The specimen sequenced was PBMCs. The CDR3 is CAAEAGVNDEQFF. The CDR3 bases are TGTGCCGCAGAGGCAGGGGTAAACGATGAGCAGTTCTTC.